One sample yielded the 32 T cell receptor beta chains listed below, sequenced in a study of shared clonotypes between healthy human individuals (dated by TCRdb to the early 2020s). The library was made by the immunoSEQ multiplex PCR assay. TCRdb mirrors the immuneACCESS table, restricted to in-frame sequences. Some clones are absent from its copies; in checked studies, under half trace to an unresolved V gene, and the reason for the others is unknown. For this sample the table gives over 300,000 clones, of which more than 75% were detected only once. The biggest ten clones account for around 15% of the sample. The material sequenced was memory CD8+ T cells sorted from blood. The sample's cell subset or site label, decoded: CD45RO+ cells pooled with CCR7-negative TemRA cells. The receptors stem from a man aged 18-30 years in good health.

V is TRBV13 and J is TRBJ2-1; 9 nucleotides agree with TRBD1. The CDR3 contains 17 residues. Per germline, CDR1 PRHDT and CDR2 FYEKMQ (reference sequence). Trimming took 1 base from V and 8 from J; bases not matched to a gene: 12. The CDR3 here is CASSLEGWGQGIYEQFF. The DNA of the CDR3 is TGTGCCAGCAGCTTAGAAGGTTGGGGACAGGGCATCTATGAGCAGTTCTTC.

J is TRBJ2-3 and V is TRBV5-1, with 11 bases fitting TRBD1. Germline trimming cut 4 bases from V and 4 bases from J; bases unmatched to any gene: 5. CDR3 size: 15 residues. CDR1 is SGHRS, CDR2 YFSETQ, per germline. The CDR3 loop reads CASSLGQGAADTQYF. CDR3 DNA: TGCGCCAGCAGCCTTGGACAGGGGGCGGCAGATACGCAGTATTTT.

The chain has TRBV7-9 and TRBJ1-2, with D possibly matching TRBD1 (5 bases). Germline-derived CDR1 and CDR2 are SEHNR and FQNEAQ (reference sequence). The CDR3 is 17 amino acids. With 1 base removed from V and 7 bases from J, the gap between germline ends came to 22 bases. Written as DNA, the CDR3 is TGTGCCAGCAGCTTAGTTTCGGCAGGGCCCTACCTTGGTGGCTACACCTTC. This translates into CASSLVSAGPYLGGYTF.

The chain recombines TRBV19 with TRBJ1-2; D unresolved. Germline CDR1 reads LNHDA; CDR2 reads SQIVND (reference sequence). Between the trimmed V and J ends, which lost 5 bases and 4 bases, there was a span of 17 bases. There are 15 residues in the CDR3. The CDR3 sequence: CASSPPDGASYGYTF. The CDR3 DNA reads TGTGCCAGTAGTCCCCCGGACGGAGCGAGCTATGGCTACACCTTC. The full variable domain, in which reference TRBV19 and TRBJ1-2 provide the parts outside the CDR3, is DGGITQSPKYLFRKEGQNVTLSCEQNLNHDAMYWYRQDPGQGLRLIYYSQIVNDFQKGDIAEGYSVSREKKESFPLTVTSAQKNPTAFYLCASSPPDGASYGYTFGSGTRLTVV.

This rearrangement joins TRBV11-2 to TRBJ2-5, with 13 bases aligning to TRBD2. The CDR3 totals 17 residues. Germline CDR1 SGHAT, CDR2 FQNNGV. The ends lost 1 base at V and 5 bases at J; junction bases unmatched: 7. The CDR3 loop is CASSLGLAGGPMETQYF. As DNA, the CDR3 is TGTGCCAGCAGCTTAGGACTAGCGGGGGGCCCCATGGAGACCCAGTACTTC.

The chain employs TRBV27 and TRBJ2-1, with 8 bases lining up with TRBD2. There are 13 residues in the CDR3. V lost 6 bases and J lost 6; bases outside the gene matches: 4. Germline CDR1 reads MNHEY; CDR2 reads SMNVEV (reference sequence). In nucleotides, the CDR3 is TGTGCCAGCAGGATAGCGGGAATCAATGAGCAGTTCTTC. Residues: CASRIAGINEQFF.

The chain has TRBV7-9 and TRBJ1-2; D uncertain. The CDR3 totals 13 residues. Trimming cost V 5 bases and J 2 bases, with 9 bases left between them. Germline CDR1 is SEHNR and CDR2 is FQNEAQ (reference sequence). The CDR3 DNA sequence: TGTGCCAGCAGCAGAATCGCCAACTATGGCTACACCTTC. Translation: CASSRIANYGYTF. The whole variable domain, remainder taken from reference TRBV7-9 and TRBJ1-2, is DTGVSQNPRHKITKRGQNVTFRCDPISEHNRLYWYRQTLGQGPEFLTYFQNEAQLEKSRLLSDRFSAERPKGSFSTLEIQRTEQGDSAMYLCASSRIANYGYTFGSGTRLTVV.

The chain uses TRBV9 and TRBJ1-5; D is undetermined. Germline CDR1 and CDR2: SGDLS and YYNGEE. CDR3 size: 14 residues. The V and J ends lost 0 bases and 2 bases respectively, with 6 bases between them. This CDR3 reads CASSVGWGNQPQHF. The CDR3, as DNA: TGTGCCAGCAGCGTAGGTTGGGGCAATCAGCCCCAGCATTTT.

The J gene is TRBJ1-5, the V gene TRBV5-1, with D uncertain. Trimming stripped 0 bases from V and 2 bases from J, with 6 bases between. This CDR3 region has 14 residues. The germline CDR1 and CDR2 sequences are SGHRS and YFSETQ. The DNA of the CDR3 is TGCGCCAGCAGCTTGGGGTACCGCAATCAGCCCCAGCATTTT. Encoded protein: CASSLGYRNQPQHF. The whole variable domain, filled in from reference TRBV5-1 and TRBJ1-5, reads KAGVTQTPRYLIKTRGQQVTLSCSPISGHRSVSWYQQTPGQGLQFLFEYFSETQRNKGNFPGRFSGRQFSNSRSEMNVSTLELGDSALYLCASSLGYRNQPQHFGDGTRLSIL.

The chain carries TRBV5-8 and TRBJ2-1; D is undetermined. V lost 0 bases and J 9 bases, leaving 10 bases between the germline ends. In germline, CDR1 is SGHTS, CDR2 YDEGEE. This CDR3 has 13 residues. This chain's CDR3 is CASSLGILAEQFF. For the CDR3, the DNA is TGTGCCAGCAGCTTGGGCATCCTGGCTGAGCAGTTCTTC.

This chain uses TRBV10-2 with TRBJ2-2; D not resolved. CDR1 is WSHSY and CDR2 is SAAADI in the germline V gene. Trimming removed 2 bases at V and 0 bases at J, with 4 bases between. The CDR3 runs 14 residues. The CDR3 DNA reads TGCGCCAGCAGTGAGAGAGCGAACACCGGGGAGCTGTTTTTT. It codes for CASSERANTGELFF.

The rearrangement uses TRBV9 and TRBJ2-7; D may correspond to TRBD1 or TRBD2 (5 bases each). Germline-derived CDR1 and CDR2 are SGDLS and YYNGEE. The germline V and J ends were trimmed by 4 bases and 1 base, with 21 bases remaining between them. There are 17 residues in the CDR3. This CDR3 reads CASSPGPDGVSSYEQYF. The CDR3 DNA follows: TGTGCCAGCAGCCCGGGACCCGACGGAGTTTCTTCCTACGAGCAGTACTTC.

The chain joins TRBV5-4 to TRBJ2-1, with 7 nucleotides matching TRBD1. Germline V gene data show CDR1 as SGHNT and CDR2 as YYREEE (reference sequence). The CDR3 has 13 residues. After removal of 6 bases from V and 4 bases from J, the junction contained 4 bases not matched to a gene. CDR3 DNA: TGTGCCAGCACCGAACAGGGGTACAATGAGCAGTTCTTC. Amino acid sequence: CASTEQGYNEQFF.

In DNA, the CDR3 is TGCAGTGGGACAGGGAATTACGAGCAGTACTTC. The encoded protein is CSGTGNYEQYF. This chain uses TRBV20-1 with TRBJ2-7, with TRBD1 identical over 8 bases. Germline V lookup: CDR1 DFQATT, CDR2 SNEGSKA (reference sequence). The trim removed 7 bases at V and 4 bases at J, leaving 3 bases unmatched. The CDR3 is 11 amino acids.

The chain is built from TRBV5-4 and TRBJ1-6, with D uncertain. V lost 0 bases and J 3 bases, leaving 10 bases between the germline ends. Germline V gene lookup returns CDR1 SGHNT and CDR2 YYREEE (reference sequence). This CDR3 comprises 16 residues. The CDR3 protein is CASSLDPILYNSPLHF. The DNA for the CDR3 is TGTGCCAGCAGCTTGGATCCCATTCTCTATAATTCACCCCTCCACTTT.

J is TRBJ1-5 and V is TRBV28, with D possibly TRBD1 on 6 matching bases. The CDR3 is 18 amino acids. V lost 5 bases and J lost 0, with 20 bases in between. Germline CDR1 reads MDHEN; CDR2 reads SYDVKM. The CDR3 region is CASSQINPGQTSNQPQHF. The CDR3 DNA sequence: TGTGCCAGCAGTCAGATCAACCCGGGACAAACTAGCAATCAGCCCCAGCATTTT.

The rearrangement joins TRBV18 to TRBJ1-6, with D uncertain. The germline CDR1 and CDR2 sequences are KGHSH and LQKENI. V was pared by 2 bases and J by 0 bases, with 11 bases between. CDR3 length: 17 amino acids. This chain's CDR3 is CASSPRSSSSYNSPLHF. DNA for the CDR3: TGTGCCAGCTCACCAAGGTCTTCAAGCTCCTATAATTCACCCCTCCACTTT.

The rearrangement joins TRBV28 to TRBJ1-1; no reliable D call. The CDR3 is 14 amino acids. Germline V CDR1 and CDR2: MDHEN, SYDVKM. V gave up 2 bases and J gave up 1 base, with 8 bases separating them. CDR3 DNA: TGTGCCAGCAGTTTAATCGACCCGAACACTGAAGCTTTCTTT. Translation: CASSLIDPNTEAFF.

This clone was recorded once. This chain links TRBV27 with TRBJ2-1; no clear D gene. Germline CDR1 MNHEY, CDR2 SMNVEV (reference sequence). Trimming took 0 bases from V and 8 from J, leaving 17 bases between them. The length of the CDR3 is 16 residues. The DNA for the CDR3 is TGTGCCAGCAGTTTATCGTATCTCAGTCTAGTCCATGAGCAGTTCTTC. It codes for CASSLSYLSLVHEQFF.

This chain connects TRBV7-6 to TRBJ2-7, with 11 bases matching TRBD2. CDR3 length equals 15 residues. Germline assignment: CDR1 SGHVS and CDR2 FNYEAQ. J lost 0 bases, V lost 6 bases, and 4 bases had no gene match. CDR3 DNA: TGTGCCAGCAGTCATACTAGCGGGAGCTCCTACGAGCAGTACTTC. Encoded protein: CASSHTSGSSYEQYF.

The V gene is TRBV5-6, the J gene TRBJ2-7, with 10 bases fitting TRBD1. V was pared by 3 bases and J by 2 bases, with 2 bases of the junction left unmatched. CDR1 is SGHDT, CDR2 YYEEEE, per germline. The CDR3 spans 14 residues. The CDR3 DNA sequence: TGTGCCAGCAGCTACGGACAGGGGGCCTACGAGCAGTACTTC. Translated: CASSYGQGAYEQYF.

The chain carries TRBV30 and TRBJ2-1, with 9 positions matching TRBD2. V lost 5 bases to trimming and J lost 3 bases; unmatched junction nucleotides: 8. Germline V gives CDR1 GTSNPN, CDR2 SVGIG (reference sequence). The CDR3 extends over 15 amino acids. The CDR3 sequence is CAWGLGLASYNEQFF. CDR3 sequence (DNA): TGTGCCTGGGGGCTGGGACTAGCAAGCTACAATGAGCAGTTCTTC. The whole variable domain, remainder taken from reference TRBV30 and TRBJ2-1, is SQTIHQWPATLVQPVGSPLSLECTVEGTSNPNLYWYRQAAGRGLQLLFYSVGIGQISSEVPQNLSASRPQDRQFILSSKKLLLSDSGFYLCAWGLGLASYNEQFFGPGTRLTVL.

The chain couples TRBV29-1 to TRBJ1-4; D remains ambiguous. The V gene's germline CDR1 is SQVTM and CDR2 ANQGSEA. The germline V and J ends were trimmed by 7 bases and 6 bases, with 18 bases remaining between them. CDR3 size: 14 residues. DNA for the CDR3: TGCAGCGCTCACTCTGGGAGAAGGGATGAAAAACTGTTTTTT. As protein: CSAHSGRRDEKLFF.

V and J are TRBV6-5 and TRBJ1-2; 10 bases are shared with TRBD1. Per germline, CDR1 MNHEY and CDR2 SVGAGI. The CDR3 consists of 15 residues. With V trimmed by 5 bases and J by 3 bases, 6 bases remained unmatched. The CDR3 sequence is CASSIRGQGHYGYTF. In nucleotides, the CDR3 is TGTGCCAGCAGTATCCGGGGACAGGGGCACTATGGCTACACCTTC.

V is TRBV19 and J is TRBJ1-1, with a weak D call TRBD1 (6 bases). The CDR3 extends over 15 amino acids. Germline lookup yields CDR1 LNHDA and CDR2 SQIVND (reference sequence). The germline V and J ends were trimmed by 4 bases and 0 bases, with 12 bases remaining between them. CDR3 coding DNA: TGTGCCAGTAGTAGCTCAGGGGTGATGAACACTGAAGCTTTCTTT. Translating it yields CASSSSGVMNTEAFF.

The rearrangement joins TRBV7-6 to TRBJ2-7; 7 bases agree with TRBD2. CDR1 SGHVS and CDR2 FNYEAQ come from the germline V gene. V shed 5 bases and J 3 bases; nucleotides not matched to a gene: 7. The CDR3 spans 14 residues. The DNA of the CDR3 is TGTGCCAGCAGCCTAGGGGCTAGCGGCTACGAGCAGTACTTC. This encodes CASSLGASGYEQYF.

This clone was recorded a few times. The V and J genes are TRBV6-1 and TRBJ2-1; 9 positions match TRBD2. The CDR3 loop spans 19 amino acids. Germline values: CDR1 MNHNS, CDR2 SASEGT. With 0 bases clipped from V and 7 bases from J, the junction kept 16 bases outside the gene matches. CDR3 nucleotides: TGTGCCAGCAGTGAAGCGCTGGCGGGGGGGAACACGGGCATGAATGAGCAGTTCTTC. Amino acid sequence: CASSEALAGGNTGMNEQFF.

This clone was found once. The chain is built from TRBV6-1 and TRBJ1-6; D remains unclear. Trimming took off 5 bases at V and 10 bases at J, with 15 bases between the two ends. Germline CDR1 reads MNHNS; CDR2 reads SASEGT. CDR3 length: 14 residues. CDR3 loop: CASSILLGYSPLHF. CDR3 DNA sequence: TGTGCCAGCAGTATATTACTAGGGTACTCACCCCTCCACTTT.

The chain links TRBV14 to TRBJ1-6, with D unclear. The V gene lost 1 base and the J gene lost 7 bases, with 8 bases spanning the gap. Germline V lookup: CDR1 SGHDN, CDR2 FVKESK. The CDR3 sequence is 14 residues long. Written as DNA, the CDR3 is TGTGCCAGCAGCCAAGTCAGTTCGAATTCACCCCTCCACTTT. Its protein product is CASSQVSSNSPLHF.

The chain uses TRBV9 and TRBJ1-2, with D possibly matching TRBD1 (5 bases). Trimming took off 5 bases at V and 3 bases at J, with 14 bases between the two ends. CDR1 and CDR2 (germline): SGDLS, YYNGEE. CDR3 length: 14 amino acids. The CDR3 nucleotides are TGTGCCAGCAGTTTAAGCAGGGAGGACTATGGCTACACCTTC. It codes for CASSLSREDYGYTF. The variable domain in full, completed from reference TRBV9 and TRBJ1-2, reads DSGVTQTPKHLITATGQRVTLRCSPRSGDLSVYWYQQSLDQGLQFLIQYYNGEERAKGNILERFSAQQFPDLHSELNLSSLELGDSALYFCASSLSREDYGYTFGSGTRLTVV.

This clone appeared a single time. The V gene is TRBV25-1, the J gene TRBJ1-1; D is unclear. V was trimmed by 1 base and J by 8 bases, leaving 11 bases between them. Germline V lookup: CDR1 MGHDK, CDR2 SYGVNS. This CDR3 region has 13 residues. The CDR3 DNA sequence: TGTGCCAGCAGTGAATGGGGTGCAGACGAAGCTTTCTTT. Its translation: CASSEWGADEAFF. Combining the CDR3 with reference TRBV25-1 and TRBJ1-1 gives the whole variable domain EADIYQTPRYLVIGTGKKITLECSQTMGHDKMYWYQQDPGMELHLIHYSYGVNSTEKGDLSSESTVSRIRTEHFPLTLESARPSHTSQYLCASSEWGADEAFFGQGTRLTVV.

CDR3 nucleotide sequence: TGTGCCAGCAGTTTAGAGGGGGCGCGTGGCTACACCTTC. It translates to CASSLEGARGYTF. The chain links TRBV27 to TRBJ1-2; TRBD1 matches at 7 bases. There are 13 residues in the CDR3. Per the germline V gene, CDR1 is MNHEY and CDR2 is SMNVEV (reference sequence). The trim removed 2 bases at V and 7 bases at J, leaving 4 bases unmatched.